This is a list of T cell receptor beta chains from one sample in a study of T cells after posttransplantation cyclophosphamide. TCRdb's table, derived via immunoSEQ multiplex PCR, lists solely in-frame clones and lacks some. The table includes 11,000 to 15,000 clones, approximately 80% detected once. Sequences were obtained from memory CD4+ T cells sorted from PBMCs. These receptors originate from a man over 45. CDR3s include the opening cysteine and the closing phenylalanine or tryptophan. The order of the fields is D gene, clone size, CDR3 length, J gene, V gene, CDR3 DNA, CDR3 protein. D genes are given only for firm matches. Size values are once, few and many counts, or a class for expanded clones, and some rows have none.

d_gene: -; abundance: few; len: 15; j_gene: TRBJ1-3; v_gene: TRBV12-5; CDR3nt: TGTGCTAGTGGTGCGAAACAGGGAACTGGAAACACCATATATTTT; CDR3aa: CASGAKQGTGNTIYF
d_gene: -; abundance: -; len: 13; j_gene: TRBJ1-1; v_gene: TRBV19; CDR3nt: TGTGCCAGTAGGGAACAGGGGAACACTGAAGCTTTCTTT; CDR3aa: CASREQGNTEAFF
d_gene: -; abundance: few; len: 16; j_gene: TRBJ1-1; v_gene: TRBV5-5; CDR3nt: TGTGCCAGCAGCTTAGGGGCCAGCAGGCAGAACACTGAAGCTTTCTTT; CDR3aa: CASSLGASRQNTEAFF
d_gene: -; abundance: -; len: 13; j_gene: TRBJ2-1; v_gene: TRBV29-1; CDR3nt: TGCAGCGTTCGGTTCCGGAGGGATGATGAGCAGTTCTTC; CDR3aa: CSVRFRRDDEQFF
d_gene: -; abundance: -; len: 13; j_gene: TRBJ2-5; v_gene: TRBV6-6; CDR3nt: TGTGCCAGCAGTCCAAGAGTACAAGAGACCCAGTACTTC; CDR3aa: CASSPRVQETQYF
d_gene: -; abundance: -; len: 16; j_gene: TRBJ2-5; v_gene: TRBV23-1; CDR3nt: TGCGCCAGCAGTCAATCTACCGGGGAGGCCCAAGAGACCCAGTACTTC; CDR3aa: CASSQSTGEAQETQYF
d_gene: -; abundance: -; len: 16; j_gene: TRBJ2-7; v_gene: TRBV7-8; CDR3nt: TGTGCCAGCAGCTCTAGCGCGGGGGACAGGACCTACGAGCAGTACTTC; CDR3aa: CASSSSAGDRTYEQYF
d_gene: -; abundance: once; len: 14; j_gene: TRBJ2-2; v_gene: TRBV29-1; CDR3nt: TGCAGCGTCCGGATAGGGGGTAATACCGGGGAGCTGTTTTTT; CDR3aa: CSVRIGGNTGELFF
d_gene: -; abundance: -; len: 13; j_gene: TRBJ2-2; v_gene: TRBV2; CDR3nt: TGTGCCAGCAGTGGATTCAGCACCGGGGAGCTGTTTTTT; CDR3aa: CASSGFSTGELFF
d_gene: -; abundance: -; len: 17; j_gene: TRBJ2-1; v_gene: TRBV21-1; CDR3nt: TGTGCCAGCAGCAAATCTGACGCAGGGGCACACTACAATGAGCAGTTCTTC; CDR3aa: CASSKSDAGAHYNEQFF
d_gene: -; abundance: -; len: 15; j_gene: TRBJ1-4; v_gene: TRBV19; CDR3nt: TGTGCCAGTAGTGATACAGGGTCCACTAATGAAAAACTGTTTTTT; CDR3aa: CASSDTGSTNEKLFF
d_gene: TRBD2; abundance: few; len: 14; j_gene: TRBJ2-7; v_gene: TRBV9; CDR3nt: TGTGCCAGCAGCCTGACTAGCGGGAGTGACGAGCAGTACTTC; CDR3aa: CASSLTSGSDEQYF
d_gene: TRBD1; abundance: -; len: 15; j_gene: TRBJ1-4; v_gene: TRBV28; CDR3nt: TGTGCCAGCAGTTTACTCGGACAGGTCGGGGAAAAACTGTTTTTT; CDR3aa: CASSLLGQVGEKLFF
d_gene: -; abundance: -; len: 14; j_gene: TRBJ2-2; v_gene: TRBV11-3; CDR3nt: TGTGCCAGCAGACGAACAGGAAACACCGGGGAGCTGTTTTTT; CDR3aa: CASRRTGNTGELFF
d_gene: TRBD2; abundance: -; len: 16; j_gene: TRBJ2-5; v_gene: TRBV5-6; CDR3nt: TGTGCCAGCAGCTTGGGACTAGCGGACTACAAGAAGACCCAGTACTTC; CDR3aa: CASSLGLADYKKTQYF
d_gene: -; abundance: -; len: 17; j_gene: TRBJ2-5; v_gene: TRBV5-4; CDR3nt: TGTGCCAGCAGCCATACGACTAGTACCTCCTGGGGAGAGACCCAGTACTTC; CDR3aa: CASSHTTSTSWGETQYF
d_gene: TRBD1; abundance: -; len: 14; j_gene: TRBJ1-2; v_gene: TRBV4-1; CDR3nt: TGCGCCAGCAGCCAAGCCCCAGGGGGCTGGGGCTACACCTTC; CDR3aa: CASSQAPGGWGYTF
d_gene: -; abundance: -; len: 16; j_gene: TRBJ2-7; v_gene: TRBV5-5; CDR3nt: TGTGCCAGCAGCGTTCTGACTCTCCAGAGCTCCTACGAGCAGTACTTC; CDR3aa: CASSVLTLQSSYEQYF
d_gene: TRBD1; abundance: -; len: 16; j_gene: TRBJ1-1; v_gene: TRBV5-1; CDR3nt: TGCGCCAGCAGCCTGACCCCGGGACAGGGGGCCTCTGAAGCTTTCTTT; CDR3aa: CASSLTPGQGASEAFF
d_gene: TRBD1; abundance: -; len: 15; j_gene: TRBJ2-5; v_gene: TRBV7-2; CDR3nt: TGTGCCAGCAGTCGAAACAGGGGTGGCCAAGAGACCCAGTACTTC; CDR3aa: CASSRNRGGQETQYF
d_gene: -; abundance: -; len: 13; j_gene: TRBJ2-5; v_gene: TRBV12-5; CDR3nt: TGTGCTAGTGGTTTGGGGGGAGGAGAGACCCAGTACTTC; CDR3aa: CASGLGGGETQYF
d_gene: -; abundance: once; len: 12; j_gene: TRBJ2-7; v_gene: TRBV11-3; CDR3nt: TGTGCCAGCAGCTTTAGAGGTTACGAGCAGTACTTC; CDR3aa: CASSFRGYEQYF
d_gene: TRBD2; abundance: medium-sized; len: 17; j_gene: TRBJ2-7; v_gene: TRBV10-3; CDR3nt: TGTGCCTCCAGGGGAACTAGCGGGAGGGCCGGGTCGGGCGAGCAGTACTTC; CDR3aa: CASRGTSGRAGSGEQYF
d_gene: -; abundance: -; len: 13; j_gene: TRBJ2-7; v_gene: TRBV27; CDR3nt: TGTGCCAGCAGTTTCATAGGAAGGGGCGAGCAGTACTTC; CDR3aa: CASSFIGRGEQYF
d_gene: TRBD1; abundance: -; len: 14; j_gene: TRBJ1-6; v_gene: TRBV7-8; CDR3nt: TGTGCCAGCAGCTTAGTCGGGACAGGGACACCCCTCCACTTT; CDR3aa: CASSLVGTGTPLHF
d_gene: TRBD1; abundance: -; len: 15; j_gene: TRBJ2-3; v_gene: TRBV18; CDR3nt: TGTGCCAGCTCCACCCGGGACAGGGAAGCAGATACGCAGTATTTT; CDR3aa: CASSTRDREADTQYF
d_gene: -; abundance: -; len: 15; j_gene: TRBJ2-7; v_gene: TRBV27; CDR3nt: TGTGCCAGCAGTCCGCGAGGGACCACAGGGTACGAGCAGTACTTC; CDR3aa: CASSPRGTTGYEQYF
d_gene: TRBD1; abundance: few; len: 13; j_gene: TRBJ2-6; v_gene: TRBV11-3; CDR3nt: TGTGCCAGCAGCTTTGCCGGGACAGGGGTCCTGACTTTC; CDR3aa: CASSFAGTGVLTF
d_gene: -; abundance: -; len: 15; j_gene: TRBJ2-7; v_gene: TRBV11-1; CDR3nt: TGTGCCAGCAGCTTAGCTGAAGGGACGGGAGACGAGCAGTACTTC; CDR3aa: CASSLAEGTGDEQYF
d_gene: -; abundance: -; len: 12; j_gene: TRBJ2-1; v_gene: TRBV7-9; CDR3nt: TGTGCCAGCAGCATTGGACGGGGTGAGCAGTTCTTC; CDR3aa: CASSIGRGEQFF
d_gene: -; abundance: -; len: 13; j_gene: TRBJ1-2; v_gene: TRBV5-6; CDR3nt: TGTGCCAGCAGCTTTCAGGGCAGGGCAGGCTACACCTTC; CDR3aa: CASSFQGRAGYTF
d_gene: -; abundance: -; len: 11; j_gene: TRBJ1-2; v_gene: TRBV20-1; CDR3nt: TGCAGTGCTGGCAGAGGGAGTGGCTACACCTTC; CDR3aa: CSAGRGSGYTF
d_gene: TRBD2; abundance: -; len: 15; j_gene: TRBJ2-1; v_gene: TRBV18; CDR3nt: TGTGCCAGCTCACCACTCATAGCGGGAGAGAATGAGCAGTTCTTC; CDR3aa: CASSPLIAGENEQFF
d_gene: TRBD2; abundance: -; len: 14; j_gene: TRBJ2-2; v_gene: TRBV18; CDR3nt: TGTGCCAGCTCCGGGACTAGAGACACCGGGGAGCTGTTTTTT; CDR3aa: CASSGTRDTGELFF
d_gene: TRBD2; abundance: -; len: 14; j_gene: TRBJ2-1; v_gene: TRBV6-5; CDR3nt: TGTGCCAGTAAACCGGGACTAGCGTACTACGAGCAGTTCTTC; CDR3aa: CASKPGLAYYEQFF
d_gene: TRBD2; abundance: few; len: 14; j_gene: TRBJ2-7; v_gene: TRBV6-1; CDR3nt: TGTGCCAGCACCTTTAGCGGGAGGGCCTACGAGCAGTACTTC; CDR3aa: CASTFSGRAYEQYF
d_gene: -; abundance: -; len: 13; j_gene: TRBJ2-3; v_gene: TRBV7-3; CDR3nt: TGTGCCAGCAGCTTAACTATCGCAGATACGCAGTATTTT; CDR3aa: CASSLTIADTQYF
d_gene: -; abundance: few; len: 13; j_gene: TRBJ1-5; v_gene: TRBV6-5; CDR3nt: TGTGCCAGCAGTTTGACAGTCAATCAGCCCCAGCATTTT; CDR3aa: CASSLTVNQPQHF
d_gene: -; abundance: once; len: 15; j_gene: TRBJ2-3; v_gene: TRBV11-2; CDR3nt: TGTGCCAGCAGACGCCCCGGGACAAAATTCCGGGCGCAGTATTTT; CDR3aa: CASRRPGTKFRAQYF
d_gene: -; abundance: -; len: 17; j_gene: TRBJ2-3; v_gene: TRBV19; CDR3nt: TGTGCCAGTAGTATGGGCTGGGGAGGCGCTGGCACAGATACGCAGTATTTT; CDR3aa: CASSMGWGGAGTDTQYF
d_gene: TRBD2; abundance: -; len: 15; j_gene: TRBJ2-7; v_gene: TRBV4-2; CDR3nt: TGTGCCAGCAGACCAACTAGCGGGAGAGCGTACGAGCAGTACTTC; CDR3aa: CASRPTSGRAYEQYF
d_gene: -; abundance: -; len: 14; j_gene: TRBJ1-2; v_gene: TRBV6-1; CDR3nt: TGTGCCAGCAAGGAGTTGTTAGGGAGCCATGGCTACACCTTC; CDR3aa: CASKELLGSHGYTF
d_gene: TRBD1; abundance: -; len: 18; j_gene: TRBJ1-2; v_gene: TRBV28; CDR3nt: TGTGCCAGCAGTTTCTTTCAAGGGGGCTCAGGGACTAACTATGGCTACACCTTC; CDR3aa: CASSFFQGGSGTNYGYTF
d_gene: -; abundance: -; len: 13; j_gene: TRBJ2-7; v_gene: TRBV28; CDR3nt: TGTGCCAGCAGCCCTCCAGGGTATTACGAGCAGTACTTC; CDR3aa: CASSPPGYYEQYF
d_gene: -; abundance: -; len: 16; j_gene: TRBJ1-5; v_gene: TRBV12-5; CDR3nt: TGTGCTAGTGGTTTGCTGATTGGTGAGGGCAATCAGCCCCAGCATTTT; CDR3aa: CASGLLIGEGNQPQHF
d_gene: -; abundance: -; len: 14; j_gene: TRBJ1-1; v_gene: TRBV5-1; CDR3nt: TGCGCCAGCAGCTTGCAGGGGATGAGTGGTATGGCTTTCTTT; CDR3aa: CASSLQGMSGMAFF
d_gene: -; abundance: -; len: 14; j_gene: TRBJ1-1; v_gene: TRBV27; CDR3nt: TGTGCCAGCAGTCTCTACAGGGATGGCACTGAAGCTTTCTTT; CDR3aa: CASSLYRDGTEAFF
d_gene: -; abundance: -; len: 12; j_gene: TRBJ2-1; v_gene: TRBV11-3; CDR3nt: TGTGCCAGCAGTAGGGGGTACAATGAGCAGTTCTTC; CDR3aa: CASSRGYNEQFF
d_gene: -; abundance: -; len: 15; j_gene: TRBJ1-3; v_gene: TRBV7-2; CDR3nt: TGTGCCAGCAGCTCGTACGGGACTCCAGGAAACACCATATATTTT; CDR3aa: CASSSYGTPGNTIYF
d_gene: TRBD2; abundance: -; len: 16; j_gene: TRBJ2-5; v_gene: TRBV7-8; CDR3nt: TGTGCCAGCAGCTTAAAACGGCTAGCGGGTCGAGAGACCCAGTACTTC; CDR3aa: CASSLKRLAGRETQYF
d_gene: TRBD1; abundance: -; len: 13; j_gene: TRBJ2-7; v_gene: TRBV7-2; CDR3nt: TGTGCCAGCAGCGGAAACAGGGGCTACGAGCAGTACTTC; CDR3aa: CASSGNRGYEQYF
d_gene: TRBD1; abundance: -; len: 14; j_gene: TRBJ2-5; v_gene: TRBV19; CDR3nt: TGTGCCAGTAGTTTGAACAGGGGGCAGGAGACCCAGTACTTC; CDR3aa: CASSLNRGQETQYF
d_gene: -; abundance: -; len: 15; j_gene: TRBJ1-4; v_gene: TRBV7-2; CDR3nt: TGTGCCAGCAGCACAACAAGACAGAATAATGAAAAACTGTTTTTT; CDR3aa: CASSTTRQNNEKLFF
d_gene: -; abundance: -; len: 14; j_gene: TRBJ1-6; v_gene: TRBV6-6; CDR3nt: TGTGCCAGCAATTCCATCGACGGGAATTCACCCCTCCACTTT; CDR3aa: CASNSIDGNSPLHF
d_gene: -; abundance: -; len: 14; j_gene: TRBJ2-6; v_gene: TRBV7-2; CDR3nt: TGTGCCAGCAGCCCCAAATCTGGGGCCAACGTCCTGACTTTC; CDR3aa: CASSPKSGANVLTF